This is a list of T cell receptor beta chains from one sample in a study of T-cell reconstitution after alpha-beta-depleted transplantation in children. Using its own MiXCR run on the PCR reads, TCRdb lists one record per CDR3 protein. The sample includes around 50,000 distinct CDR3 sequences, roughly 50% seen only once; the top ten take about two fifths. The material sequenced was peripheral blood, taken before TCRalphabeta/CD19-depleted stem cell transplant. The receptors come from a boy under two years old with SCID, due to receive a stem cell transplant. Both conserved end residues are part of each CDR3. Fields, in order: D gene, clone size, V gene, J gene, CDR3 protein, CDR3 DNA. D genes are given only for firm matches. The size field is filled for only some rows; it gives once, few, many or a size class.

.	.	TRBV5-6	TRBJ1-4	CASSLRTAIEKLFF	TGTGCCAGCAGCCTGAGGACAGCAATAGAAAAACTGTTTTTT
.	once	TRBV7-8	TRBJ2-1	CASSTPGPPRYNEQFF	TGTGCCAGCAGTACTCCCGGGCCCCCCCGCTACAATGAGCAGTTCTTC
.	.	TRBV5-1	TRBJ2-7	CASSLSSQTPGSYEQYF	TGCGCCAGCAGCTTGTCTTCCCAAACCCCCGGTAGTTACGAGCAGTACTTC
.	.	TRBV2	TRBJ1-6	CTFSQRGGNSPLHF	TGTACCTTCAGTCAACGGGGGGGTAATTCACCCCTCCACTTT
.	few	TRBV6-1	TRBJ1-1	CASSEAGTTEAFF	TGTGCCAGCAGTGAAGCGGGGACCACTGAAGCTTTCTTT
.	.	TRBV10-1	TRBJ2-2	CASSESSTGELFF	TGCGCCAGCAGTGAGTCGAGCACCGGGGAGCTGTTTTTT
.	.	TRBV12-5	TRBJ2-1	CASGLVGHFNEQFF	TGTGCTAGTGGTTTGGTCGGACACTTCAATGAGCAGTTCTTC
.	.	TRBV6-5	TRBJ2-7	CASSYRAVSTVEQYF	TGTGCCAGCAGTTACCGAGCGGTATCTACGGTTGAGCAGTACTTC
TRBD2	.	TRBV7-2	TRBJ2-1	CASSLGLAGGAKQFF	TGTGCCAGCAGCTTAGGACTAGCGGGGGGAGCTAAGCAGTTCTTC
TRBD2	.	TRBV6-2/TRBV6-3	TRBJ2-3	CASSYRGGLTDTQYF	TGTGCCAGCAGTTACCGCGGGGGACTCACAGATACGCAGTATTTT
TRBD1	.	TRBV29-1	TRBJ2-7	CSVSGTGIHEQYF	TGCAGCGTCTCCGGGACAGGGATCCACGAGCAGTACTTC
.	few	TRBV7-7	TRBJ2-5	CASSAQGRETQYF	TGTGCTAGCAGCGCTCAGGGGAGGGAGACCCAGTACTTC
TRBD2	few	TRBV20-1	TRBJ2-3	CSVRGGLAGGRVDTQYF	TGCAGTGTTCGAGGTGGGCTAGCGGGGGGCCGGGTAGATACGCAGTATTTT
.	few	TRBV5-1	TRBJ2-5	CASQLGTQETQYF	TGCGCCAGTCAACTAGGGACTCAAGAGACCCAGTACTTC
.	few	TRBV20-1	TRBJ1-5	CSAGGTAYSNQPQHF	TGCAGTGCTGGAGGGACGGCGTATAGCAATCAGCCCCAGCATTTT
TRBD2	.	TRBV3-1	TRBJ2-5	CASSHRLAGGQWAETQYF	TGTGCCAGCAGCCACAGACTAGCGGGGGGTCAGTGGGCAGAGACCCAGTACTTC
.	.	TRBV24-1	TRBJ2-7	CATRGQGTEQYF	TGTGCCACCAGAGGGCAGGGGACCGAGCAGTACTTC
TRBD2	.	TRBV7-6	TRBJ2-1	CASSPSSGGAYNEQFF	TGTGCCAGCAGCCCTTCGAGCGGGGGGGCCTACAATGAGCAGTTCTTC
.	.	TRBV2	TRBJ1-1	CASSEARHNTEAFF	TGTGCCAGCAGTGAAGCGCGACACAACACTGAAGCTTTCTTT
.	.	TRBV29-1	TRBJ2-7	CSVEESGQVNF	TGCAGCGTTGAAGAGTCGGGGCAGGTGAACTTC
TRBD1	.	TRBV6-1	TRBJ2-3	CASSDNRGMQYF	TGTGCCAGCAGTGATAACAGGGGAATGCAGTATTTT
TRBD1	few	TRBV24-1	TRBJ2-5	CATSDGGQGPRETQYF	TGTGCCACCAGTGATGGCGGACAGGGGCCTAGGGAGACCCAGTACTTC
.	.	TRBV6-6	TRBJ2-7	CASSYGVGSEQYF	TGTGCCAGCAGTTACGGGGTGGGTTCCGAGCAGTACTTC
.	once	TRBV27	TRBJ2-3	CASSFPLDRTLTDTQYF	TGTGCCAGCAGTTTCCCTCTCGACAGGACCCTCACAGATACGCAGTATTTT
TRBD2	.	TRBV12-3/TRBV12-4	TRBJ2-4	CASSLSGGKNIQYF	TGTGCCAGCAGTTTGTCGGGGGGCAAAAACATTCAGTACTTC
TRBD2	few	TRBV5-5	TRBJ2-1	CAMSPGGSNNEQFF	TGTGCCATGAGCCCGGGGGGGTCAAACAATGAGCAGTTCTTC
.	many	TRBV7-9	TRBJ2-7	CASSPALSDEQYF	TGTGCCAGCAGCCCAGCTCTATCCGACGAGCAGTACTTC
.	.	TRBV7-2	TRBJ2-3	CASSLAPQGGTDTQYF	TGTGCCAGCAGCTTAGCGCCCCAGGGCGGCACAGATACGCAGTATTTT
.	few	TRBV4-2	TRBJ2-1	CASSPGRLKDEQFF	TGTGCCAGCAGCCCCGGAAGGCTTAAGGATGAGCAGTTCTTC
TRBD1	few	TRBV10-3	TRBJ2-7	CATGTEDYEQYF	TGTGCCACCGGGACAGAGGACTACGAGCAGTACTTC
.	once	TRBV28	TRBJ1-2	CASSFGENYGYTF	TGTGCCAGCAGTTTTGGGGAGAACTATGGCTACACCTTC
.	large	TRBV7-2	TRBJ2-1	CASGRRGAEQFF	TGTGCCAGCGGAAGACGGGGGGCTGAGCAGTTCTTC
TRBD2	.	TRBV7-2	TRBJ2-3	CASSYSGESTDTQYF	TGTGCCAGCAGCTATAGCGGGGAAAGCACAGATACGCAGTATTTT
.	few	TRBV27	TRBJ1-6	CASSLGGSINSPLHF	TGTGCCAGCAGTCTAGGCGGGAGTATCAATTCACCCCTCCACTTT
TRBD1	.	TRBV27	TRBJ2-6	CASTGRTGGISGANVLTF	TGTGCCAGCACCGGACGGACAGGGGGGATCTCTGGGGCCAACGTCCTGACTTTC
TRBD2	few	TRBV11-3	TRBJ2-3	CASSEGLAVPDTQYF	TGTGCCAGCAGCGAAGGACTAGCTGTCCCAGATACGCAGTATTTT
TRBD2	many	TRBV5-6	TRBJ2-1	CASSVSSGSYNEQFF	TGTGCCAGCAGCGTCTCTAGCGGGTCCTACAATGAGCAGTTCTTC
.	.	TRBV6-1	TRBJ2-6	CASSEGVSGANVLTF	TGTGCCAGCAGTGAAGGGGTCTCTGGGGCCAACGTCCTGACTTTC
.	.	TRBV27	TRBJ2-1	CASRPDGGRNEQFF	TGTGCCAGCCGGCCCGACGGGGGAAGGAATGAGCAGTTCTTC
.	few	TRBV6-2/TRBV6-3	TRBJ2-5	CASSYGTAQETQYF	TGTGCCAGCAGTTACGGGACGGCTCAAGAGACCCAGTACTTC
.	.	TRBV4-3	TRBJ2-7	CASSQGRGTHREQYF	TGCGCCAGCAGCCAAGGTAGGGGAACCCACCGGGAGCAGTACTTC
.	.	TRBV20-1	TRBJ2-3	CSALPGPDTQYF	TGCAGTGCCCTCCCAGGTCCAGATACGCAGTATTTT
.	many	TRBV27	TRBJ2-5	CASSLSGETQYF	TGTGCCAGCAGTTTAAGTGGGGAGACCCAGTACTTC
TRBD1	.	TRBV20-1	TRBJ1-2	CSARGRQGAHGYTF	TGCAGTGCTAGAGGCCGACAGGGGGCGCATGGCTACACCTTC
.	.	TRBV12-3/TRBV12-4	TRBJ1-2	CASFLGGGYTF	TGTGCCAGCTTCCTAGGGGGAGGCTACACCTTC